This T cell receptor (beta chain) was documented in a study of identical twins. Study-level points and caveats: The study based its conclusions on cross-sectional statistical analysis and did not follow the same donors.

In germline, CDR1 is KGHSH, CDR2 LQKENI. Trimming left V 6 bases short and J 3 bases short, with 15 bases between. There are 14 residues in the CDR3. In the case of this clonotype: Its antigen is as yet unknown.

MiXCR was run by TCRdb on the 5' RACE reads, yielding one entry per CDR3 protein. The sample lists some 460,000 distinct CDR3 sequences, over 12% occurring once. These same data were also listed under a study on yellow fever vaccine responses in identical twins.

Sequenced material: CD4+ T cells sorted from blood. The chain recombines TRBV18 with TRBJ2-7; D may be TRBD1 (7 bases). The clonotype comes from a woman between 18 and 30 years old in good health. CDR3 sequence: CASSAGQKNYEQYF. The CDR3, as DNA: TGTGCCAGCTCGGCGGGACAGAAGAACTACGAGCAGTACTTC.